A selection of T cell receptor beta chains follows, all from one sample in a study of immune cell composition in non-small cell lung cancer. Clones were read by immunoSEQ multiplex PCR, and TCRdb kept only the in-frame ones, dropping some. Counted here are about 7,900 clones, about 68% occurring once; the ten biggest clones make up 20% to 25%. Source material: non-adjacent lung tissue. Receptors originate from a human donor with non-small cell lung cancer. Both conserved end residues are part of each CDR3. D genes are given only for firm matches.

d_gene: TRBD1
j_gene: TRBJ1-5
v_gene: TRBV27
CDR3aa: CASSLFTGGGGQPQHF

d_gene: TRBD1
j_gene: TRBJ1-2
v_gene: TRBV7-9
CDR3aa: CASSRRTGDGYTF

d_gene: -
j_gene: TRBJ2-5
v_gene: TRBV7-2
CDR3aa: CASSLRQVQETQYF

d_gene: -
j_gene: TRBJ2-3
v_gene: TRBV6-1
CDR3aa: CASSEQGRGPDTQYF

d_gene: -
j_gene: TRBJ2-7
v_gene: TRBV5-8
CDR3aa: CASSLGQISYEQYF

d_gene: TRBD1
j_gene: TRBJ1-2
v_gene: TRBV6-5
CDR3aa: CASSYSPGGDYGYTF

d_gene: TRBD1
j_gene: TRBJ1-1
v_gene: TRBV4-3
CDR3aa: CASSHYTGGAAEAFF

d_gene: -
j_gene: TRBJ2-7
v_gene: TRBV5-1
CDR3aa: CASSLGDSPYEQYF

d_gene: TRBD1
j_gene: TRBJ2-2
v_gene: TRBV5-1
CDR3aa: CASKDRATNTGELFF

d_gene: -
j_gene: TRBJ1-1
v_gene: TRBV6-5
CDR3aa: CASSPHGGDRLF

d_gene: -
j_gene: TRBJ1-4
v_gene: TRBV7-8
CDR3aa: CASSFRSGGINEKLFF

d_gene: TRBD2
j_gene: TRBJ2-2
v_gene: TRBV5-4
CDR3aa: CASSSQRGRSGTGELFF

d_gene: TRBD1
j_gene: TRBJ1-1
v_gene: TRBV5-1
CDR3aa: CASSSNTGGVEAFF

d_gene: -
j_gene: TRBJ1-5
v_gene: TRBV4-2
CDR3aa: CASSQEGGTPWEPQHF

d_gene: -
j_gene: TRBJ1-2
v_gene: TRBV6-5
CDR3aa: CASSRDRNGGYTF

d_gene: TRBD2
j_gene: TRBJ2-7
v_gene: TRBV9
CDR3aa: CASSVEPSGTYEQYF

d_gene: -
j_gene: TRBJ2-7
v_gene: TRBV5-5
CDR3aa: CASSLYYRVGEQYF